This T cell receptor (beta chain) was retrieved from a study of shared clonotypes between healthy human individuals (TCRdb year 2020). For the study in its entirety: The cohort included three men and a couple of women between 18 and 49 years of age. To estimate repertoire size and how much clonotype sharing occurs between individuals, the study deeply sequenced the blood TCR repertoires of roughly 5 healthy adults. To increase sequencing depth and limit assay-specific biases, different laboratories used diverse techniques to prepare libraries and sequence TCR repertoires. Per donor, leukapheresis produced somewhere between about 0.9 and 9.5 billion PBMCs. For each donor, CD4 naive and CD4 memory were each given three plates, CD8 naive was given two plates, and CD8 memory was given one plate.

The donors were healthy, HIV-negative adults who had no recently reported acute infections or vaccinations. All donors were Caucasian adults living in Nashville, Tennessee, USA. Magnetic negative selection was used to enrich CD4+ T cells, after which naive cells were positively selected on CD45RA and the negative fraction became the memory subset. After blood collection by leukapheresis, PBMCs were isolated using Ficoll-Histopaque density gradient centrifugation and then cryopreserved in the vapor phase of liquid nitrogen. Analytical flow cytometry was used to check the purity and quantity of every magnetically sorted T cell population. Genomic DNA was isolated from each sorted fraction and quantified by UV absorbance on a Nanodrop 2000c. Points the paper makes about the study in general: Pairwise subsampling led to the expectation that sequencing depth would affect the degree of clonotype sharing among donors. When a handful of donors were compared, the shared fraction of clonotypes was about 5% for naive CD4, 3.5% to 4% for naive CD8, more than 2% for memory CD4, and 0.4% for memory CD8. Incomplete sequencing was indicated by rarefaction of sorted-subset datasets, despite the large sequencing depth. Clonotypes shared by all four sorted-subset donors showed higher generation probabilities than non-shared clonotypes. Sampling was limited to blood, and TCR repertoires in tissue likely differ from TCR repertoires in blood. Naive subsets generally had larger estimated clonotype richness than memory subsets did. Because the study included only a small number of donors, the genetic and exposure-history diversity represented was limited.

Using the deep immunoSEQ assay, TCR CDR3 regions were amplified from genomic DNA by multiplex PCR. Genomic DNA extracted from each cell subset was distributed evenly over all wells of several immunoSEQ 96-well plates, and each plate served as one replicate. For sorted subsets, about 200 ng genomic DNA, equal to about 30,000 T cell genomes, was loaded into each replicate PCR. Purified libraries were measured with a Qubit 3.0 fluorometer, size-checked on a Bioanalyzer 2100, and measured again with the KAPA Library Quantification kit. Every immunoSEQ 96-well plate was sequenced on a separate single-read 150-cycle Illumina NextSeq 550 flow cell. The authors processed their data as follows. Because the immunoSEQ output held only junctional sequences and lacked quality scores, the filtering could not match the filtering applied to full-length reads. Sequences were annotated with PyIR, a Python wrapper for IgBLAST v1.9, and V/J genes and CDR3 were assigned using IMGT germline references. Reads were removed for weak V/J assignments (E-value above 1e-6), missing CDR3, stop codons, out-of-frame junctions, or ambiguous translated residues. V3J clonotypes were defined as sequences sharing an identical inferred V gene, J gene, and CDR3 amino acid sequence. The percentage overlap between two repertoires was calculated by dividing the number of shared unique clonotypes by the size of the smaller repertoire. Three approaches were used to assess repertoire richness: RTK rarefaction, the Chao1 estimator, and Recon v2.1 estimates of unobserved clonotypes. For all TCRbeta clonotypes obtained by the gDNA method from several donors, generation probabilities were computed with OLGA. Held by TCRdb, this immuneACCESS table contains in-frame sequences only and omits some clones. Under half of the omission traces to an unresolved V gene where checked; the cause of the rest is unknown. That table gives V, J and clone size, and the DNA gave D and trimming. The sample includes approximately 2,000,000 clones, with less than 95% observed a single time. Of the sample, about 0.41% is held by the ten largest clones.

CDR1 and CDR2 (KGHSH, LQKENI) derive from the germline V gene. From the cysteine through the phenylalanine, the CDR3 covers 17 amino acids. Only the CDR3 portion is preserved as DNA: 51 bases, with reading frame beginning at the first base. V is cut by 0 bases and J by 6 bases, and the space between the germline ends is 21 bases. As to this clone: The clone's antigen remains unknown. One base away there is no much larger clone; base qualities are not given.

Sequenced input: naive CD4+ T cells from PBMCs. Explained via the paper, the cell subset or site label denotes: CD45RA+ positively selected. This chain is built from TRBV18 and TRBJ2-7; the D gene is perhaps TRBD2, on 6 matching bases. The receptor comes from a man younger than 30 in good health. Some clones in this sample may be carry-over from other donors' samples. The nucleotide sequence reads TGTGCCAGCTCACCACCTTCAACCGGGACTGGAGCCCGCGAGCAGTACTTC. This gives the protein CASSPPSTGTGAREQYF.